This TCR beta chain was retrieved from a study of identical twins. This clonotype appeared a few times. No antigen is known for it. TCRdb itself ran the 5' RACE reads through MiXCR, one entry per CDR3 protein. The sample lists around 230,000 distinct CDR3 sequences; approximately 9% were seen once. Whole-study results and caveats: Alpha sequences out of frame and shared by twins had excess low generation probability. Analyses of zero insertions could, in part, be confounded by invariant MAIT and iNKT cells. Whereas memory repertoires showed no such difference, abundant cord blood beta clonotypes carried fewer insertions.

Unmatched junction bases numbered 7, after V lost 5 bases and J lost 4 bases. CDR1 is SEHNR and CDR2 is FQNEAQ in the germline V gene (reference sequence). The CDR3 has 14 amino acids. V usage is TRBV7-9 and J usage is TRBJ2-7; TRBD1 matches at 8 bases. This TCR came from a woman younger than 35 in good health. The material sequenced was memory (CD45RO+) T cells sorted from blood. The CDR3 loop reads CASSPRTGWYEQYF. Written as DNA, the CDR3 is TGTGCCAGCAGCCCGAGGACAGGGTGGTACGAGCAGTACTTC.